Listed below are T cell receptor beta chains from one sample, sequenced in a study of shared T cell receptors in the human thymus. Profiling relied on immunoSEQ multiplex PCR, and the TCRdb table lists in-frame clones only, not all of them. The repertoire holds hundreds of thousands of clones, with over 75% as singletons. This sample was also put to use in a study of human thymus T cells.

The specimen was thymocytes. The receptors come from a boy less than two years old with a congenital heart defect. The CDR3 runs from the conserved cysteine through the conserved F or W. Each record gives: V gene, clone size, CDR3 length, D gene, J gene, CDR3 DNA, CDR3 protein. The D gene is left open where the match is weak. Size is stated for part of the rows, as once, few or many counts, or as a class when the clone is expanded.

V gene: TRBV30
clone size: few
CDR3 length: 15
D gene: TRBD2
J gene: TRBJ2-3
CDR3 DNA: TGTGCCTGGAGACTAGCGGGAGACTCCGCAGATACGCAGTATTTT
CDR3 protein: CAWRLAGDSADTQYF

V gene: TRBV4-1
clone size: -
CDR3 length: 15
D gene: -
J gene: TRBJ1-2
CDR3 DNA: TGCGCCAGCAGCCAAGATCGTCACGGAGCCTATGGCTACACCTTC
CDR3 protein: CASSQDRHGAYGYTF

V gene: TRBV27
clone size: few
CDR3 length: 16
D gene: -
J gene: TRBJ1-3
CDR3 DNA: TGTGCCAGCAGTTTACGGGGGTTGCCACCTGGAAACACCATATATTTT
CDR3 protein: CASSLRGLPPGNTIYF

V gene: TRBV5-6
clone size: -
CDR3 length: 18
D gene: TRBD1
J gene: TRBJ1-2
CDR3 DNA: TGTGCCAGCAGCAGTACAAAGATAGGGACAGGGGCTAACTATGGCTACACCTTC
CDR3 protein: CASSSTKIGTGANYGYTF

V gene: TRBV30
clone size: -
CDR3 length: 15
D gene: TRBD2
J gene: TRBJ2-5
CDR3 DNA: TGTGCCTGGAGTGAACTAGCGGGAGTGGGTGAGACCCAGTACTTC
CDR3 protein: CAWSELAGVGETQYF

V gene: TRBV27
clone size: -
CDR3 length: 16
D gene: -
J gene: TRBJ2-6
CDR3 DNA: TGTGCCAGCAGCCCCCGGGGGATCTCTGGGGCCAACGTCCTGACTTTC
CDR3 protein: CASSPRGISGANVLTF

V gene: TRBV14
clone size: -
CDR3 length: 15
D gene: -
J gene: TRBJ1-2
CDR3 DNA: TGTGCCAGCAGCCCCCGGGGGTTAGCTAACTATGGCTACACCTTC
CDR3 protein: CASSPRGLANYGYTF

V gene: TRBV4-1
clone size: -
CDR3 length: 15
D gene: TRBD1
J gene: TRBJ2-5
CDR3 DNA: TGCGCCAGCAGCCAGCCCGGACAGGGCTGTGGGACCCAGTACTTC
CDR3 protein: CASSQPGQGCGTQYF

V gene: TRBV9
clone size: -
CDR3 length: 14
D gene: -
J gene: TRBJ1-1
CDR3 DNA: TGTGCCAGCAGCGTAGTCACGGTCAACACTGAAGCTTTCTTT
CDR3 protein: CASSVVTVNTEAFF

V gene: TRBV5-6
clone size: -
CDR3 length: 16
D gene: TRBD2
J gene: TRBJ2-7
CDR3 DNA: TGTGCCAGCAGCTTGGACGTCGGCGGGGGGCCTTACGAGCAGTACTTC
CDR3 protein: CASSLDVGGGPYEQYF

V gene: TRBV28
clone size: -
CDR3 length: 18
D gene: TRBD1
J gene: TRBJ1-1
CDR3 DNA: TGTGCCAGCAGTCCTAGGGGGGACAGGGGTCGTAGGAGCACTGAAGCTTTCTTT
CDR3 protein: CASSPRGDRGRRSTEAFF

V gene: TRBV6-1
clone size: -
CDR3 length: 18
D gene: TRBD1
J gene: TRBJ2-2
CDR3 DNA: TGTGCCAGCAGTGAAGAAGTGACCGGGACAGGGGTTTCCGGGGAGCTGTTTTTT
CDR3 protein: CASSEEVTGTGVSGELFF

V gene: TRBV5-4
clone size: few
CDR3 length: 18
D gene: TRBD1
J gene: TRBJ1-3
CDR3 DNA: TGTGCCAGCAGCTTGGAGGGGGCCGCCGGGACCTCTGGAAACACCATATATTTT
CDR3 protein: CASSLEGAAGTSGNTIYF

V gene: TRBV27
clone size: -
CDR3 length: 14
D gene: TRBD2
J gene: TRBJ2-7
CDR3 DNA: TGTGCCAGCACTAGCGGGGGCCCCTCCTACGAGCAGTACTTC
CDR3 protein: CASTSGGPSYEQYF

V gene: TRBV28
clone size: -
CDR3 length: 16
D gene: TRBD1
J gene: TRBJ1-1
CDR3 DNA: TGTGCCAGCACCGGGGACAGGGGGTTCGTCGTCACTGAAGCTTTCTTT
CDR3 protein: CASTGDRGFVVTEAFF

V gene: TRBV11-1
clone size: -
CDR3 length: 11
D gene: -
J gene: TRBJ2-7
CDR3 DNA: TGTGCCAGCAGTCGAGGAAGCGAGCAGTACTTC
CDR3 protein: CASSRGSEQYF

V gene: TRBV9
clone size: -
CDR3 length: 15
D gene: -
J gene: TRBJ2-5
CDR3 DNA: TGTGCCAGCAGCGAGGAACGCCACCCGGGAGAGACCCAGTACTTC
CDR3 protein: CASSEERHPGETQYF

V gene: TRBV5-6
clone size: -
CDR3 length: 16
D gene: -
J gene: TRBJ1-4
CDR3 DNA: TGTGCCAGCAGCTTGGGCCCCGAGGGCGGGAGAGAAAAACTGTTTTTT
CDR3 protein: CASSLGPEGGREKLFF

V gene: TRBV7-4
clone size: -
CDR3 length: 18
D gene: TRBD2
J gene: TRBJ2-2
CDR3 DNA: TGTGCCAGCAGCTTCTGGACTAGCGGGGGAGGGGGCACCGGGGAGCTGTTTTTT
CDR3 protein: CASSFWTSGGGGTGELFF

V gene: TRBV4-1
clone size: -
CDR3 length: 15
D gene: TRBD1
J gene: TRBJ1-2
CDR3 DNA: TGCGCCAGCAGCCAGATACCCCGGGACAGGCTCGCTAGCACCTTC
CDR3 protein: CASSQIPRDRLASTF

V gene: TRBV5-6
clone size: -
CDR3 length: 16
D gene: -
J gene: TRBJ1-3
CDR3 DNA: TGTGCCAGCAGCAACGTCGGGAAAGTCTCTGGAAACACCATATATTTT
CDR3 protein: CASSNVGKVSGNTIYF

V gene: TRBV6-1
clone size: -
CDR3 length: 16
D gene: TRBD2
J gene: TRBJ2-5
CDR3 DNA: TGTGCCAGCAGTGAATCTGGCGGGGGGGTCCCGGAGACCCAGTACTTC
CDR3 protein: CASSESGGGVPETQYF

V gene: TRBV28
clone size: -
CDR3 length: 15
D gene: -
J gene: TRBJ1-1
CDR3 DNA: TGTGCCAGCATTACAGCTGACAGGCAGGACACTGAAGCTTTCTTT
CDR3 protein: CASITADRQDTEAFF

V gene: TRBV14
clone size: -
CDR3 length: 16
D gene: TRBD1
J gene: TRBJ2-3
CDR3 DNA: TGTGCCAGCAGCCAAGGGGGACAGGGATACACAGATACGCAGTATTTT
CDR3 protein: CASSQGGQGYTDTQYF

V gene: TRBV6-5
clone size: few
CDR3 length: 16
D gene: TRBD1
J gene: TRBJ1-2
CDR3 DNA: TGTGCCAGCAGTTACACCCGGGACAGATTCTTCTATGGCTACACCTTC
CDR3 protein: CASSYTRDRFFYGYTF

V gene: TRBV6-5
clone size: -
CDR3 length: 13
D gene: -
J gene: TRBJ1-4
CDR3 DNA: TGTGCCAGCAGGCGGGGAGACAGTGAAAAACTGTTTTTT
CDR3 protein: CASRRGDSEKLFF

V gene: TRBV5-5
clone size: -
CDR3 length: 17
D gene: -
J gene: TRBJ2-7
CDR3 DNA: TGTGCCAGCAGCTCACCAGTTCTTCAGATCCGTACCTACGAGCAGTACTTC
CDR3 protein: CASSSPVLQIRTYEQYF

V gene: TRBV9
clone size: -
CDR3 length: 13
D gene: -
J gene: TRBJ2-3
CDR3 DNA: TGTGCCAGCAGCGTAGCGGGGACAGATACGCAGTATTTT
CDR3 protein: CASSVAGTDTQYF

V gene: TRBV10-1
clone size: -
CDR3 length: 15
D gene: TRBD1
J gene: TRBJ2-7
CDR3 DNA: TGCGCCAGCAGTGAGTCCGGGACAGGGTTATACGAGCAGTACTTC
CDR3 protein: CASSESGTGLYEQYF

V gene: TRBV29-1
clone size: -
CDR3 length: 13
D gene: -
J gene: TRBJ2-5
CDR3 DNA: TGCAGCGTTGAAATAACAGTCCAAGAGACCCAGTACTTC
CDR3 protein: CSVEITVQETQYF

V gene: TRBV27
clone size: -
CDR3 length: 16
D gene: -
J gene: TRBJ1-3
CDR3 DNA: TGTGCCAGCAGTTCGGTTAGACAAGGCTCTGGAAACACCATATATTTT
CDR3 protein: CASSSVRQGSGNTIYF

V gene: TRBV9
clone size: -
CDR3 length: 21
D gene: TRBD2
J gene: TRBJ2-2
CDR3 DNA: TGTGCCAGCAGCTCTCCCCCCCCGGATAGGAGCGGGGGGGCGGTCACCGGGGAGCTGTTTTTT
CDR3 protein: CASSSPPPDRSGGAVTGELFF

V gene: TRBV10-3
clone size: once
CDR3 length: 12
D gene: TRBD2
J gene: TRBJ2-7
CDR3 DNA: TGTGCCATAGCTAGCGGTGATTTGGAGCAGTACTTC
CDR3 protein: CAIASGDLEQYF

V gene: TRBV5-5
clone size: once
CDR3 length: 16
D gene: TRBD1
J gene: TRBJ2-5
CDR3 DNA: TGTGCCAGCAGCTGGGACAGGGACATTCCGCAAGAGACCCAGTACTTC
CDR3 protein: CASSWDRDIPQETQYF

V gene: TRBV7-2
clone size: -
CDR3 length: 16
D gene: TRBD2
J gene: TRBJ2-3
CDR3 DNA: TGTGCCAGCAGCTGTGAAGCGGGAGGAGGCACAGATACGCAGTATTTT
CDR3 protein: CASSCEAGGGTDTQYF

V gene: TRBV5-1
clone size: -
CDR3 length: 14
D gene: -
J gene: TRBJ1-6
CDR3 DNA: TGCGCCAGCAGCGACCGGGACACCGATTCACCCCTCCACTTT
CDR3 protein: CASSDRDTDSPLHF

V gene: TRBV28
clone size: -
CDR3 length: 14
D gene: -
J gene: TRBJ2-7
CDR3 DNA: TGTGCCAGCAGTTTATTCCGAGGAGACTACGAGCAGTACTTC
CDR3 protein: CASSLFRGDYEQYF

V gene: TRBV7-2
clone size: -
CDR3 length: 17
D gene: TRBD2
J gene: TRBJ2-7
CDR3 DNA: TGTGCCAGCAGCCGTCCCTTAGCGGGGCTAGGGCGGGACGAGCAGTACTTC
CDR3 protein: CASSRPLAGLGRDEQYF

V gene: TRBV28
clone size: -
CDR3 length: 14
D gene: -
J gene: TRBJ2-5
CDR3 DNA: TGTGTCATCGGAACAGGGCCCAAACAAGAGACCCAGTACTTC
CDR3 protein: CVIGTGPKQETQYF

V gene: TRBV28
clone size: -
CDR3 length: 15
D gene: TRBD1
J gene: TRBJ2-3
CDR3 DNA: TGTGCCAGCTCGGACAGGGGGCGCGTCACAGATACGCAGTATTTT
CDR3 protein: CASSDRGRVTDTQYF

V gene: TRBV7-3
clone size: few
CDR3 length: 13
D gene: -
J gene: TRBJ2-5
CDR3 DNA: TGTGCCAGCAGCCGCAAGCCTAGCGAGACCCAGTACTTC
CDR3 protein: CASSRKPSETQYF

V gene: TRBV6-5
clone size: few
CDR3 length: 14
D gene: TRBD1
J gene: TRBJ2-1
CDR3 DNA: TGTGCCACCACGGAGGACAGGGGAAACAATGAGCAGTTCTTC
CDR3 protein: CATTEDRGNNEQFF

V gene: TRBV15
clone size: -
CDR3 length: 16
D gene: -
J gene: TRBJ1-5
CDR3 DNA: TGTGCCACCAGCAGAGAGTCAAACAAAGTCAATCAGCCCCAGCATTTT
CDR3 protein: CATSRESNKVNQPQHF

V gene: TRBV7-6
clone size: -
CDR3 length: 13
D gene: -
J gene: TRBJ2-1
CDR3 DNA: TGTGCCAGCAGCTTACGGGTCGTCAATGAGCAGTTCTTC
CDR3 protein: CASSLRVVNEQFF

V gene: TRBV5-1
clone size: -
CDR3 length: 13
D gene: -
J gene: TRBJ1-2
CDR3 DNA: TGCGCCAGCGCCTCAGGGTCTAACTATGGCTACACCTTC
CDR3 protein: CASASGSNYGYTF

V gene: TRBV2
clone size: -
CDR3 length: 15
D gene: -
J gene: TRBJ2-7
CDR3 DNA: TGTGCCAGCAGGCAGGGAAACAGGGTTGTAGACGAGCAGTACTTC
CDR3 protein: CASRQGNRVVDEQYF

V gene: TRBV2
clone size: -
CDR3 length: 14
D gene: -
J gene: TRBJ1-1
CDR3 DNA: TGTGCCAGCAGTGAAACAGGGATGAGGACTGAAGCTTTCTTT
CDR3 protein: CASSETGMRTEAFF

V gene: TRBV25-1
clone size: -
CDR3 length: 13
D gene: TRBD1
J gene: TRBJ1-1
CDR3 DNA: TGTGCCAGCAGTGACCTCCGGGACAGTGAAGCTTTCTTT
CDR3 protein: CASSDLRDSEAFF

V gene: TRBV4-2
clone size: -
CDR3 length: 17
D gene: -
J gene: TRBJ1-1
CDR3 DNA: TGTGCCAGCAGCCAGTCACTTACAGGGTCCGTGAACACTGAAGCTTTCTTT
CDR3 protein: CASSQSLTGSVNTEAFF

V gene: TRBV7-8
clone size: -
CDR3 length: 12
D gene: -
J gene: TRBJ2-1
CDR3 DNA: TGTGCCAGCAGCTTAGTAGCAAATGAGCAGTTCTTC
CDR3 protein: CASSLVANEQFF

V gene: TRBV7-2
clone size: -
CDR3 length: 16
D gene: -
J gene: TRBJ2-3
CDR3 DNA: TGTGCCAGCAGCTTAGGGTTTCATACTAGCACAGATACGCAGTATTTT
CDR3 protein: CASSLGFHTSTDTQYF

V gene: TRBV19
clone size: -
CDR3 length: 14
D gene: TRBD1
J gene: TRBJ1-5
CDR3 DNA: TGTGCCAGTAGTACACAGGGGGCCCCTCGGCCCCAGCATTTT
CDR3 protein: CASSTQGAPRPQHF

V gene: TRBV28
clone size: -
CDR3 length: 13
D gene: -
J gene: TRBJ2-1
CDR3 DNA: TGTGGGACGACGACTACCACCTACAATGAGCAGTTCTTC
CDR3 protein: CGTTTTTYNEQFF

V gene: TRBV6-6
clone size: -
CDR3 length: 13
D gene: -
J gene: TRBJ1-1
CDR3 DNA: TGTGCCAGCAGTTACTCGCGGGGGAGTGAAGCTTTCTTT
CDR3 protein: CASSYSRGSEAFF

V gene: TRBV5-4
clone size: -
CDR3 length: 15
D gene: TRBD1
J gene: TRBJ2-3
CDR3 DNA: TGTGCCAGCAGCTCGGGACAGGGCTCTACAGATACGCAGTATTTT
CDR3 protein: CASSSGQGSTDTQYF